The 19 T cell receptor beta chains below all came from one sample that was sequenced in a study of T cells expressing NK-cell markers. From its re-call of the 5' RACE reads, TCRdb lists each CDR3 protein once, without DNA. This sample contains around 470,000 distinct CDR3 sequences. The source material was blood T cells: a sorted CD56 or NKG2C T cell subset, CD4+ or CD8+ T cells, or bulk PBMC T cells (not recorded which). All receptors derive from a woman between 50 and 59 years old in good health.

The J gene is TRBJ2-4, the V gene TRBV27; TCRdb returns TRBD2, unconfirmable since there is no DNA. The germline V gene encodes CDR1 MNHEY and CDR2 SMNVEV (reference sequence). The CDR3 covers 14 residues. This CDR3 is CASSLTSPQNIQYF.

The chain is built from TRBV14 and TRBJ1-5. Germline loops: CDR1 SGHDN, CDR2 FVKESK. The length of the CDR3 is 12 residues. CDR3 amino acids: CASSRGFQPQHF.

This chain connects TRBV2 to TRBJ1-4; TCRdb's assignment of TRBD1 cannot be checked, as there is no DNA. This CDR3 has 12 amino acids. Germline V gene lookup returns CDR1 SNHLY and CDR2 FYNNEI. CDR3 region: CASSDWGEKLFF.

This rearrangement joins TRBV6-6 to TRBJ1-4. Per germline, CDR1 MNHNY and CDR2 SVGAGI (reference sequence). The CDR3 is 12 residues long. The CDR3 here is CASSLRVEKLFF.

The gene calls are TRBV12-3 or TRBV12-4 and TRBJ1-2. The CDR3 consists of 14 residues. This CDR3 reads CASSHPRRLDGYTF.

The V and J genes are TRBV5-1 and TRBJ2-7. The CDR3 length is 15 residues. Germline CDR1 reads SGHRS; CDR2 reads YFSETQ. The chain's CDR3 is CASSLSPDETYEQYF.

The chain couples TRBV4-1 to TRBJ2-3; TCRdb outputs TRBD2, but without DNA this stays unchecked. This CDR3 comprises 17 residues. CDR1 MGHRA and CDR2 YSYEKL come from the germline V gene. The CDR3 is CASSQGVSGSFADTQYF.

CDR3 amino acids: CSAHRGVAGDNEQFF. The rearrangement links TRBV20-1 to TRBJ2-1; TCRdb names TRBD2, which stays unverified in the absence of DNA. The CDR3 has 15 amino acids. The germline CDR1 and CDR2 sequences are DFQATT and SNEGSKA (reference sequence).

V gene TRBV4-1 combines with J gene TRBJ1-1; TCRdb's D call, TRBD1, is unchecked because there is no DNA. The germline V gene has CDR1 MGHRA and CDR2 YSYEKL. The CDR3 is 15 amino acids. The CDR3: CASSQEGRGVTEAFF.

The chain joins TRBV5-1 to TRBJ2-5; TCRdb outputs TRBD1, but without DNA this stays unchecked. Germline loops: CDR1 SGHRS, CDR2 YFSETQ. There are 14 residues in the CDR3. The CDR3 loop reads CASSLDQGSGAQYF. Together with reference TRBV5-1 and TRBJ2-5, the CDR3 gives the full variable domain: KAGVTQTPRYLIKTRGQQVTLSCSPISGHRSVSWYQQTPGQGLQFLFEYFSETQRNKGNFPGRFSGRQFSNSRSEMNVSTLELGDSALYLCASSLDQGSGAQYFGPGTRLLVL.

CDR3 residues: CASSPQRLGTGELFF. This chain links TRBV6-4 with TRBJ2-2; TCRdb outputs TRBD2, but without DNA this stays unchecked. The CDR3 contains 15 residues. CDR1 MRHNA and CDR2 SNTAGT come from the germline V gene.

The J gene is TRBJ2-5, the V gene TRBV7-2. This CDR3 region has 14 residues. The germline gives CDR1 SGHTA, CDR2 FQGNSA. CDR3 region: CASSFLATTGTQYF.

V gene TRBV7-8 combines with J gene TRBJ2-7; as DNA is missing, the TRBD1 call by TCRdb cannot be tested. The CDR3 runs 14 residues. The germline CDR1 and CDR2 sequences are SGHVS and FQNEAQ. The CDR3: CASSLGRADYEQYF.

The genes are TRBV2 and TRBJ1-1; TCRdb returns TRBD1, unconfirmable since there is no DNA. CDR3 length equals 14 residues. Looked up from germline, CDR1 is SNHLY and CDR2 is FYNNEI. The CDR3 here is CASTISPGTTEAFF.

The CDR3: CASTTIRLAGHTGELFF. The gene calls are TRBV6-5 and TRBJ2-2; TCRdb outputs TRBD2, but without DNA this stays unchecked. Germline CDR1 reads MNHEY; CDR2 reads SVGAGI. This CDR3 region has 17 residues.

The chain has TRBV4-1 and TRBJ2-3. Germline assignment: CDR1 MGHRA and CDR2 YSYEKL. The CDR3 is 14 residues long. This chain's CDR3 is CASSQIPGADTQYF.

The chain carries TRBV5-1 and TRBJ2-5; no DNA is available, so the TRBD2 call from TCRdb remains unchecked. Germline V gives CDR1 SGHRS, CDR2 YFSETQ. The CDR3 consists of 15 residues. CDR3: CASSTPQLPSETQYF.

V and J are TRBV24-1 and TRBJ1-4. Germline CDR1 reads KGHDR; CDR2 reads SFDVKD. This CDR3 comprises 17 residues. CDR3 sequence: CATSDSSRGGPNEKLFF.

V usage is TRBV2 and J usage is TRBJ1-1; without DNA, the TCRdb call of TRBD1 cannot be checked. The CDR3 spans 15 residues. In germline, CDR1 is SNHLY, CDR2 FYNNEI. CDR3 sequence: CASSERWRDDTEAFF.